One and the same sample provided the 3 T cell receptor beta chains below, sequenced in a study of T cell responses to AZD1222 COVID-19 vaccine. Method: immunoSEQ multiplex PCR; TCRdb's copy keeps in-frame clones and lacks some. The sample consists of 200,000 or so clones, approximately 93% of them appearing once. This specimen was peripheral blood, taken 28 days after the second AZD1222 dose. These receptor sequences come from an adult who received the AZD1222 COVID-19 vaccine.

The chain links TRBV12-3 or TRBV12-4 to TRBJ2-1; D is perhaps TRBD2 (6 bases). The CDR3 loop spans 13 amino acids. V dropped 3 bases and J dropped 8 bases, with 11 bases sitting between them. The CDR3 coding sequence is TGTGCCAGCAGTTTGGAGGGTAGGGATGAGCAGTTCTTC. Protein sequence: CASSLEGRDEQFF.

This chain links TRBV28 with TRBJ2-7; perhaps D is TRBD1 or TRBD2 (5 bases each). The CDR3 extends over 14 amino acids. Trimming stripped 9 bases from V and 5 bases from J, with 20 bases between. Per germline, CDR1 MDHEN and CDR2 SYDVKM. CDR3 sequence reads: CASGSGTVVHEQYF. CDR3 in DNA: TGTGCCAGTGGATCCGGGACCGTCGTCCACGAGCAGTACTTC.

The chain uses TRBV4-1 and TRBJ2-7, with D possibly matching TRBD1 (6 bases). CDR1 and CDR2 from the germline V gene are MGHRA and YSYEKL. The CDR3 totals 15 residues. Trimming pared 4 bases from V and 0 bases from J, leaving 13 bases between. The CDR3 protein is CASSLFRDTSYEQYF. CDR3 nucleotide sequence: TGCGCCAGCAGCCTTTTCCGGGACACCTCCTACGAGCAGTACTTC.